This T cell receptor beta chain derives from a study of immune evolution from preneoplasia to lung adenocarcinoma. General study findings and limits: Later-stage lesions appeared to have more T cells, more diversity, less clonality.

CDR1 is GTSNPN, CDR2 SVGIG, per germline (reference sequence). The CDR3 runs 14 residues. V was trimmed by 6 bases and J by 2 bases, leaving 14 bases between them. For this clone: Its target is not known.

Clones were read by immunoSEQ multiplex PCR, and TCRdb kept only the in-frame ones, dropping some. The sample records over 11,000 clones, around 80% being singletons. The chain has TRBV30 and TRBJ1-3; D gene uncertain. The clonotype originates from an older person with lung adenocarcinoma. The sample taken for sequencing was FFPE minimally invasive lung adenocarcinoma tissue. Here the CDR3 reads CACWFGRAGNTIYF. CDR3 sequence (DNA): TGTGCCTGCTGGTTTGGGCGGGCTGGAAACACCATATATTTT.